This T cell receptor (beta chain) was captured in a study of T cell responses to AZD1222 COVID-19 vaccine. Findings and limits, study-wide: The peak T cell response came first, and repertoires were sampled only after it. There were mostly white British donors and more females than males, and clonal diversity was possibly underestimated.

Germline V gives CDR1 MNHEY, CDR2 SVGAGI. This CDR3 is built from 13 residues. V was trimmed by 5 bases and J by 5 bases, leaving 13 bases between them. Details on this clone: Its antigen remains unknown.

The table came from immunoSEQ multiplex PCR; TCRdb's copy has only in-frame clones and leaves some out. The table shows approximately 150,000 clones, with 92% occurring only once. The rearrangement joins TRBV6-5 to TRBJ2-7; no definite D call. This material consisted of peripheral blood, taken on day 0 of MenACWY control vaccination. The sequence derives from an adult in good health. The CDR3 nucleotides are TGTGCCAGCAGTCTAGAAGGGTGGGACGAGCAGTACTTC. Translated, it gives CASSLEGWDEQYF.